Here is one T cell receptor beta chain with its context. The sample comes from a study of cytomegalovirus exposure and HLA in healthy donors. Trimming took 2 bases from V and 0 from J; bases not matched to a gene: 21. This CDR3 is 20 amino acids long. Germline lookup yields CDR1 GTSNPN and CDR2 SVGIG (reference sequence). Vbeta (60) and Jbeta (13) primers were used in the PCR. Libraries were prepared by immunoSEQ multiplex PCR; TCRdb keeps only in-frame clonotypes and omits some of them. Here the sample spans roughly 86,000 clones, around three quarters being singletons. V and J are TRBV30 and TRBJ2-7, with TRBD1 matching 8 bases. Sequenced sample: PBMCs. The TCR comes from a man between 60 and 75 years old in good health and CMV-seronegative. The CDR3 DNA is TGTGCCTGGAGTCCAACCCCCGGGACAGGAGGTTTAATCAACTCCTACGAGCAGTACTTC. Translating gives CAWSPTPGTGGLINSYEQYF.